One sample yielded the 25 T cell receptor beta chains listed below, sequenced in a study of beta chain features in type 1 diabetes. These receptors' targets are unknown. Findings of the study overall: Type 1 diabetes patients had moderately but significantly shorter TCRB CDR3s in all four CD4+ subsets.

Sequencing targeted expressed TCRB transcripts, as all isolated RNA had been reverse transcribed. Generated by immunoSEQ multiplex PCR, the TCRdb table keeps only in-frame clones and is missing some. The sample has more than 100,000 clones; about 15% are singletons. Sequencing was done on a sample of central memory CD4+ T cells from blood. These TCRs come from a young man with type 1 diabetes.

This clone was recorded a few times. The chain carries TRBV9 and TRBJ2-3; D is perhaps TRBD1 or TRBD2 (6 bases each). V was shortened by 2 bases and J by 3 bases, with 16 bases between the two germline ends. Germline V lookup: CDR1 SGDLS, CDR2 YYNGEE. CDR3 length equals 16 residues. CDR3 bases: TGTGCCAGCAGCGTGGAGGGGGGTAGAGGGACAGATACGCAGTATTTT. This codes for CASSVEGGRGTDTQYF.

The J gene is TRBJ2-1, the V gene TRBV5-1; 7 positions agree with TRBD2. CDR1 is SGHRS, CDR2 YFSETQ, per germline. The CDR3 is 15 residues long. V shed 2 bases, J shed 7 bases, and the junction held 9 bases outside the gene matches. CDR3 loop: CASSLPSGVENEQFF. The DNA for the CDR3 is TGCGCCAGCAGCTTACCCAGCGGGGTGGAGAATGAGCAGTTCTTC.

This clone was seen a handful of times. Written as DNA, the CDR3 is TGCGCCAGCAGCTTAAGTCAGGGGGCGCCGACCCAGTACTTC. The encoded protein is CASSLSQGAPTQYF. The V and J genes are TRBV5-1 and TRBJ2-5; 8 positions match TRBD1. CDR3 length: 14 residues. Germline CDR1 and CDR2: SGHRS and YFSETQ. V was pared by 2 bases and J by 7 bases, with 7 bases of the junction left unmatched.

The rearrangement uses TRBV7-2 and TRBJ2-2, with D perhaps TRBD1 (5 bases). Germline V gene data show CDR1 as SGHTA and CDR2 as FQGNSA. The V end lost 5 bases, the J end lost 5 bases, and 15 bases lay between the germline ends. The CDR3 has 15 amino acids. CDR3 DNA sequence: TGTGCCAGCAGCCCCCAGGGCTTAGGGACCGGGGAGCTGTTTTTT. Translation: CASSPQGLGTGELFF. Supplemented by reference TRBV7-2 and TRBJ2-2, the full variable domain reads GAGVSQSPSNKVTEKGKDVELRCDPISGHTALYWYRQSLGQGLEFLIYFQGNSAPDKSGLPSDRFSAERTGGSVSTLTIQRTQQEDSAVYLCASSPQGLGTGELFFGEGSRLTVL.

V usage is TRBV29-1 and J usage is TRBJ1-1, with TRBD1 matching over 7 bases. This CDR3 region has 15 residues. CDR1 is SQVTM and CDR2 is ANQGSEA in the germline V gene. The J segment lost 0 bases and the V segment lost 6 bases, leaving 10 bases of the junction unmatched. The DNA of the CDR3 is TGCAGCGTACGGACAGGAAGTAACATGAACACTGAAGCTTTCTTT. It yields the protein CSVRTGSNMNTEAFF. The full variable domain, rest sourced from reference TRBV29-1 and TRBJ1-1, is SAVISQKPSRDICQRGTSLTIQCQVDSQVTMMFWYRQQPGQSLTLIATANQGSEATYESGFVIDKFPISRPNLTFSTLTVSNMSPEDSSIYLCSVRTGSNMNTEAFFGQGTRLTVV.

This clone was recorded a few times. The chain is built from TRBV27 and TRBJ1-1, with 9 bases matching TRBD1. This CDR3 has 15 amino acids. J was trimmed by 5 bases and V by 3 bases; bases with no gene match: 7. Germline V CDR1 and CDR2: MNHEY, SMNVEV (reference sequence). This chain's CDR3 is CASSFSTGGMTEAFF. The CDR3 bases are TGTGCCAGCAGTTTCTCGACAGGGGGAATGACTGAAGCTTTCTTT.

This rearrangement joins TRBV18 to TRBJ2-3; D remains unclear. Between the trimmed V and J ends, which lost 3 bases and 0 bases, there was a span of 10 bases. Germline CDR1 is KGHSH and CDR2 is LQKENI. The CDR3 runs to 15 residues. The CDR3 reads CASSPDPSSTDTQYF. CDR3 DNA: TGTGCCAGCTCACCGGATCCTTCTAGCACAGATACGCAGTATTTT.

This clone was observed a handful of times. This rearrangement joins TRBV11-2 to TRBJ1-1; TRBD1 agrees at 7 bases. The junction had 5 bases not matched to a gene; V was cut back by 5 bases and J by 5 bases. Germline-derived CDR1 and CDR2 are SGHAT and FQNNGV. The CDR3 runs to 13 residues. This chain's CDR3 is CASSLTGWTEAFF. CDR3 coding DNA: TGTGCCAGCAGCCTGACAGGGTGGACTGAAGCTTTCTTT.

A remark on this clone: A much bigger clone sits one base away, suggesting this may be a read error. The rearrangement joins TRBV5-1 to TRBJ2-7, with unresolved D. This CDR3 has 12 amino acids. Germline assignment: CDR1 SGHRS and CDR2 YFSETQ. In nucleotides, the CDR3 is TGTGCCAGCAGCCGTTACAGCTACGAGCAGTACTTC. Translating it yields CASSRYSYEQYF.

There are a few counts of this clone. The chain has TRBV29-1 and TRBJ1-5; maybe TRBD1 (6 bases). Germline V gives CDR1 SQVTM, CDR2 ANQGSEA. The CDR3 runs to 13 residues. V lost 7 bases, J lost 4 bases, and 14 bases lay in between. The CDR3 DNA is TGCAGCGCCGGTGGACAGAGAAATCAGCCCCAGCATTTT. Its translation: CSAGGQRNQPQHF.

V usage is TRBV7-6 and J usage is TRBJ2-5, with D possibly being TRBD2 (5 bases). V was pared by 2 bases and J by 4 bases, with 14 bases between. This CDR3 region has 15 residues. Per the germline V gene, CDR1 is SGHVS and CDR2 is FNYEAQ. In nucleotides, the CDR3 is TGTGCCAGCAGCTTAAATCAGCCTAGCACAGAGACCCAGTACTTC. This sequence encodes CASSLNQPSTETQYF.

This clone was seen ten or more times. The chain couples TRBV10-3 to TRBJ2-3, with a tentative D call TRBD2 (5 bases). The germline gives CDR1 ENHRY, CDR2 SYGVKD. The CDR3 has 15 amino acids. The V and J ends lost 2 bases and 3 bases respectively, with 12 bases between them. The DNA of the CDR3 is TGTGCCATCAGTGAGAACGGGGTGCGGACAGATACGCAGTATTTT. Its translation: CAISENGVRTDTQYF.

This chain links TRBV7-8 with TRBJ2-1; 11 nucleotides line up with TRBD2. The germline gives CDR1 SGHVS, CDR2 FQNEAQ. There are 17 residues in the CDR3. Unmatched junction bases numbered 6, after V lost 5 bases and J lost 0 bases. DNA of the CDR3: TGTGCCAGCAGCACCCAGACTAGCGGGGACTCCTACAATGAGCAGTTCTTC. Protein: CASSTQTSGDSYNEQFF.

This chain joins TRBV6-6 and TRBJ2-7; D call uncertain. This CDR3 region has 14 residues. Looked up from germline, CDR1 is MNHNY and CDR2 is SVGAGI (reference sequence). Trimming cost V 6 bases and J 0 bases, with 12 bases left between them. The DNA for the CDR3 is TGTGCCAGCAGCCTCAGCGCCAGCTCCTACGAGCAGTACTTC. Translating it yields CASSLSASSYEQYF.

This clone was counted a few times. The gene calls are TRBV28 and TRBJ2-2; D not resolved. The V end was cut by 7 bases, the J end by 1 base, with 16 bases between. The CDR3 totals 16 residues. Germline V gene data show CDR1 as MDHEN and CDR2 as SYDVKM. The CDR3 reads CASNGPRPQNTGELFF. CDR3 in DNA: TGTGCCAGCAATGGCCCTCGCCCCCAGAACACCGGGGAGCTGTTTTTT.

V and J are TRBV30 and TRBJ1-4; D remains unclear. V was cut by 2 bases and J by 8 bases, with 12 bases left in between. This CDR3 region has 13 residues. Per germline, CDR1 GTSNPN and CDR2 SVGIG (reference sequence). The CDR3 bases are TGTGCCTGGAGTCAGGTCGAGAAAGAAAAACTGTTTTTT. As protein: CAWSQVEKEKLFF.

CDR3 sequence: CASSSYTQETQYF. The CDR3 coding sequence is TGTGCCAGCAGCTCTTACACCCAAGAGACCCAGTACTTC. This chain uses TRBV7-2 with TRBJ2-5, with D unresolved. Trimming removed 4 bases at V and 1 base at J, with 7 bases between. This CDR3 is 13 amino acids long. CDR1 and CDR2 (germline): SGHTA, FQGNSA. The whole variable domain, remainder taken from reference TRBV7-2 and TRBJ2-5, is GAGVSQSPSNKVTEKGKDVELRCDPISGHTALYWYRQSLGQGLEFLIYFQGNSAPDKSGLPSDRFSAERTGGSVSTLTIQRTQQEDSAVYLCASSSYTQETQYFGPGTRLLVL.

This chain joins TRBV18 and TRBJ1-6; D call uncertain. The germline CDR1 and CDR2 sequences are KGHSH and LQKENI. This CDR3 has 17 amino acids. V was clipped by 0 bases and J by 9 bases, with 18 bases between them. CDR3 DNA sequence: TGTGCCAGCTCACCACCGAACGGGGAGACTGTACGTTCACCCCTCCACTTT. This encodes CASSPPNGETVRSPLHF.

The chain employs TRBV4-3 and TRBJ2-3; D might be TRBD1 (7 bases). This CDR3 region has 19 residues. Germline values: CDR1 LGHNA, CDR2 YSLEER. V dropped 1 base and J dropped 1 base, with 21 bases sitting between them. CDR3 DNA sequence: TGCGCCAGCAGCCAAGGTCAGGGGGGATTTGAGGCCGGCACAGATACGCAGTATTTT. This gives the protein CASSQGQGGFEAGTDTQYF.

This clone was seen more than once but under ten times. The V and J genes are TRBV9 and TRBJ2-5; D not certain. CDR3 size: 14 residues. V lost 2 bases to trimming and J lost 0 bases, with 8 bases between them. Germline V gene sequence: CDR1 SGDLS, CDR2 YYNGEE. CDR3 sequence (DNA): TGTGCCAGCAGCGTGGATCCGCACCAAGAGACCCAGTACTTC. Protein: CASSVDPHQETQYF.

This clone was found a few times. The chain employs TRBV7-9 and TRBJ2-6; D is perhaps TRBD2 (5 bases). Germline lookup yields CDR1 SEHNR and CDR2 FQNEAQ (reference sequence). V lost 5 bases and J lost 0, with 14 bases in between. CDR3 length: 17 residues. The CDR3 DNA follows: TGTGCCAGCAGCCAAGAGGGTCTCACCTCTGGGGCCAACGTCCTGACTTTC. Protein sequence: CASSQEGLTSGANVLTF.

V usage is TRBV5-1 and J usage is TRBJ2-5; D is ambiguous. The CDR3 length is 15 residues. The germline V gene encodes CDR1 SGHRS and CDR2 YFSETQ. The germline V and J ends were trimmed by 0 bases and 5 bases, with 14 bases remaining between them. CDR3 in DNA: TGCGCCAGCAGCTTGGGCTTGGCAGTCCGGGAGACCCAGTACTTC. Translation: CASSLGLAVRETQYF. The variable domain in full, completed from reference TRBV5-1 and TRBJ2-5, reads KAGVTQTPRYLIKTRGQQVTLSCSPISGHRSVSWYQQTPGQGLQFLFEYFSETQRNKGNFPGRFSGRQFSNSRSEMNVSTLELGDSALYLCASSLGLAVRETQYFGPGTRLLVL.

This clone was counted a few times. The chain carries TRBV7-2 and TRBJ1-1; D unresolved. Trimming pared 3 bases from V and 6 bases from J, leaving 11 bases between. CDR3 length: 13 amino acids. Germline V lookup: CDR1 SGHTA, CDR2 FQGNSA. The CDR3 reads CASSFTKSAEAFF. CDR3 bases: TGTGCCAGCAGCTTCACGAAATCAGCTGAAGCTTTCTTT.

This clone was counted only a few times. As DNA, the CDR3 is TGTGCCTGGAGTCCTCGGACAGGGGCAGATACGCAGTATTTT. Its translation is CAWSPRTGADTQYF. The V call is TRBV30, the J call TRBJ2-3; 9 nucleotides line up with TRBD1. Germline V gives CDR1 GTSNPN, CDR2 SVGIG (reference sequence). This CDR3 is built from 14 residues. Unmatched junction bases numbered 4, after V lost 2 bases and J lost 4 bases.

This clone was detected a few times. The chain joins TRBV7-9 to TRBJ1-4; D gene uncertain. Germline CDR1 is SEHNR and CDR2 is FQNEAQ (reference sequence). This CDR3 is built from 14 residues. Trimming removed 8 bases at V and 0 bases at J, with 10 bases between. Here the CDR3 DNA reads TGTGCCAGCGGTCGGGGTGCAACTAATGAAAAACTGTTTTTT. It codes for CASGRGATNEKLFF.